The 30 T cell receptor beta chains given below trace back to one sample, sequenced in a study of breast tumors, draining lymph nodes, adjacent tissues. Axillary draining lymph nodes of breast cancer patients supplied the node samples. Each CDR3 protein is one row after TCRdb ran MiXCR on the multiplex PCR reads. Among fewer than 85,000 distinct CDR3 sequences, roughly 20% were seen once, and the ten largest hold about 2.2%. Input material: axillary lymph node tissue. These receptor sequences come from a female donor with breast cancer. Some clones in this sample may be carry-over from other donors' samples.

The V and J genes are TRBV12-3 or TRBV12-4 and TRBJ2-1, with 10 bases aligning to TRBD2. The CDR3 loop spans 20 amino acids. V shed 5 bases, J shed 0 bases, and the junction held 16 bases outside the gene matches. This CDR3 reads CASSLLQLAGGPSSYNEQFF. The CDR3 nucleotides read TGTGCCAGCAGTCTCCTCCAATTAGCGGGAGGCCCTAGCTCCTACAATGAGCAGTTCTTC.

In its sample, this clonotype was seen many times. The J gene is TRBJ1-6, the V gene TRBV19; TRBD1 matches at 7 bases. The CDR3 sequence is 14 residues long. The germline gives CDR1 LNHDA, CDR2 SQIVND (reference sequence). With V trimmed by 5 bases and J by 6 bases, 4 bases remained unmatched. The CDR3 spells CASSLRQGNSPLHF. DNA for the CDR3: TGTGCCAGTAGTCTTCGACAGGGTAATTCACCCCTCCACTTT.

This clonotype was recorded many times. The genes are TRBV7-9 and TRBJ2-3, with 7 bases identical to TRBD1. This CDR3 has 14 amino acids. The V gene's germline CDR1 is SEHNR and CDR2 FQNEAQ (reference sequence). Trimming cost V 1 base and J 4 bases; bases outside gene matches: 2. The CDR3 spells CASSLGQGADTQYF. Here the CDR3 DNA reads TGTGCCAGCAGCTTAGGTCAGGGGGCAGATACGCAGTATTTT. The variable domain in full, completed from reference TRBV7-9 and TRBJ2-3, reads DTGVSQNPRHKITKRGQNVTFRCDPISEHNRLYWYRQTLGQGPEFLTYFQNEAQLEKSRLLSDRFSAERPKGSFSTLEIQRTEQGDSAMYLCASSLGQGADTQYFGPGTRLTVL.

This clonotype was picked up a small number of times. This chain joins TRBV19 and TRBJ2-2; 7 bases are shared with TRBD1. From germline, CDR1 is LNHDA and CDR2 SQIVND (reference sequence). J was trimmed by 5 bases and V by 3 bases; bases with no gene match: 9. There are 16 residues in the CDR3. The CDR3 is CASSIRTGTVTGELFF. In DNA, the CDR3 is TGTGCCAGTAGTATTAGGACCGGGACAGTAACCGGGGAGCTGTTTTTT.

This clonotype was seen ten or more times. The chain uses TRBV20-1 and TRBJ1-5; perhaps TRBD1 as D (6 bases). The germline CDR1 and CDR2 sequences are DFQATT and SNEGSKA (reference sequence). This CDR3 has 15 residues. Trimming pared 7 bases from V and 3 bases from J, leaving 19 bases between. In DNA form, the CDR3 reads TGCAGTGTTACAGGGATAGGGAATATCAATCAGCCCCAGCATTTT. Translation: CSVTGIGNINQPQHF.

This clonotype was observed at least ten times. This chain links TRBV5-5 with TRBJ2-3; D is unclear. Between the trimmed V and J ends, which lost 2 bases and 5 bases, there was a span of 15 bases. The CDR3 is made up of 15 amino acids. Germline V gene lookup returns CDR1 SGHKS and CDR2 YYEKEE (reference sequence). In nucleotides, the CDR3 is TGTGCCAGCAGCTTCAGTAGCCGCCCGAAAGATACGCAGTATTTT. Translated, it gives CASSFSSRPKDTQYF. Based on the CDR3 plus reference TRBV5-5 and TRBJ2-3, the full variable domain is DAGVTQSPTHLIKTRGQQVTLRCSPISGHKSVSWYQQVLGQGPQFIFQYYEKEERGRGNFPDRFSARQFPNYSSELNVNALLLGDSALYLCASSFSSRPKDTQYFGPGTRLTVL.

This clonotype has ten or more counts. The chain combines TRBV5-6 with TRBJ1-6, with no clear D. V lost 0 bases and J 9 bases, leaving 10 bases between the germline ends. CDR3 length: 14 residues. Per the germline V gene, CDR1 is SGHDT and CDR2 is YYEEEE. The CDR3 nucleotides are TGTGCCAGCAGCTTGGCCGGGAATAGTTCACCCCTCCACTTT. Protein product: CASSLAGNSSPLHF.

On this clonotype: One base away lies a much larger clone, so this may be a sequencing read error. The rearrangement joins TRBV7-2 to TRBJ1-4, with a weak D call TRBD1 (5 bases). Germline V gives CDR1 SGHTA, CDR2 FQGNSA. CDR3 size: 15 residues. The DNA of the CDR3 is TGTGGCAGCAGCCCCTCTGGAGGGGAAAATGAAAAACTGTTTTTT. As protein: CGSSPSGGENEKLFF.

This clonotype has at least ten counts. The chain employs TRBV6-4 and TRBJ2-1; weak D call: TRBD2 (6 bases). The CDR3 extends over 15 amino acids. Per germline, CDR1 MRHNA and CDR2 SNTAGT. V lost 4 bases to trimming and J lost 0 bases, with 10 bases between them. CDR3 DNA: TGTGCCAGCAGTGCGGACTACCCCTCCTACAATGAGCAGTTCTTC. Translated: CASSADYPSYNEQFF.

In DNA form, the CDR3 reads TGTGCCAGCAGTTACGGGGGGGCCATTGGCTACACCTTC. The encoded protein is CASSYGGAIGYTF. The rearrangement uses TRBV28 and TRBJ1-2, with D tentatively TRBD1 (6 bases). The CDR3 runs 13 residues. Per germline, CDR1 MDHEN and CDR2 SYDVKM. Trimming stripped 4 bases from V and 7 bases from J, with 13 bases between.

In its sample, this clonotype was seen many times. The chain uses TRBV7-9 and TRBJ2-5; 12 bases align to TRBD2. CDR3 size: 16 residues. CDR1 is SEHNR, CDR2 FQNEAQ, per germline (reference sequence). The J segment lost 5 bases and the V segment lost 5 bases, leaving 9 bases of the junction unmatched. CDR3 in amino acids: CASSPPSGRAVETQYF. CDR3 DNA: TGTGCCAGCAGCCCCCCTAGCGGGAGGGCCGTCGAGACCCAGTACTTC.

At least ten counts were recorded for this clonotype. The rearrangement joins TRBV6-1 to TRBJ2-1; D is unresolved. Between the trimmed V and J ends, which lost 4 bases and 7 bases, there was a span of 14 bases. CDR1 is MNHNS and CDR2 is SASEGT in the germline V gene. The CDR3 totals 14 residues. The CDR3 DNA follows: TGTGCCAGCAGTGTTATGAAGGGTGGGAATGAGCAGTTCTTC. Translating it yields CASSVMKGGNEQFF.

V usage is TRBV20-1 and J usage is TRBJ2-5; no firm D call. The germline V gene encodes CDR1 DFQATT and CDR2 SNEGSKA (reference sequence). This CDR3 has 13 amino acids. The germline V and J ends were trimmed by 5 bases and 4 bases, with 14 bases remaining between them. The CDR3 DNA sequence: TGCAGTGCTGACTCCCGCTCATCAGAGACCCAGTACTTC. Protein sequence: CSADSRSSETQYF.

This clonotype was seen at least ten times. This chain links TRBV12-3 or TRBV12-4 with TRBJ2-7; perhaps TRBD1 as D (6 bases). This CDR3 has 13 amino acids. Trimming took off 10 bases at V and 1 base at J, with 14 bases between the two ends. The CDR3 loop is CATRDTTSYEQYF. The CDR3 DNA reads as TGTGCCACCCGGGACACAACTTCCTACGAGCAGTACTTC.

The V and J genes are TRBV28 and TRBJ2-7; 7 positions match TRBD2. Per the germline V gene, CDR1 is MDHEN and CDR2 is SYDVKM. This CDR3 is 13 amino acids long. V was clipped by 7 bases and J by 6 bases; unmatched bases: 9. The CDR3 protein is CASIISGGSEQYF. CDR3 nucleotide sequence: TGTGCCAGCATTATCAGCGGCGGGAGCGAGCAGTACTTC. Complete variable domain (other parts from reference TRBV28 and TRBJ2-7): DVKVTQSSRYLVKRTGEKVFLECVQDMDHENMFWYRQDPGLGLRLIYFSYDVKMKEKGDIPEGYSVSREKKERFSLILESASTNQTSMYLCASIISGGSEQYFGPGTRLTVT.

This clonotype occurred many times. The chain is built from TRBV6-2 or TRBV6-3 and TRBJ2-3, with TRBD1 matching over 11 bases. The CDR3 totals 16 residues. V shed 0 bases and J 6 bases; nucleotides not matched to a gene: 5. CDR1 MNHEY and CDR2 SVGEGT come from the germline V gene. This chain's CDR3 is CASSYSKGQGVDTQYF. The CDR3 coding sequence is TGTGCCAGCAGTTACTCGAAGGGACAGGGGGTGGATACGCAGTATTTT.

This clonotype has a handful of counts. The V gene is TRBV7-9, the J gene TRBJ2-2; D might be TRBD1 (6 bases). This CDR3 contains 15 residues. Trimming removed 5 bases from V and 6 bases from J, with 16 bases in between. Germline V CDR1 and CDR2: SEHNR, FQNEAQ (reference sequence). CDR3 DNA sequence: TGTGCCAGCAGCCGGTTTCACAGGGAACCCGGGGAGCTGTTTTTT. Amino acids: CASSRFHREPGELFF. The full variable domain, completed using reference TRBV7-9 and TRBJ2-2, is DTGVSQNPRHKITKRGQNVTFRCDPISEHNRLYWYRQTLGQGPEFLTYFQNEAQLEKSRLLSDRFSAERPKGSFSTLEIQRTEQGDSAMYLCASSRFHREPGELFFGEGSRLTVL.

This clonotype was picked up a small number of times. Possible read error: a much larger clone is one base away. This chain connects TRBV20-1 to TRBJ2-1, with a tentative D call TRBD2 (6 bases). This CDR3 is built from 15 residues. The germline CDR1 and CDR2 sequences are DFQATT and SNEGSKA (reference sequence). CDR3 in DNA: TGCAGTGCTAGTGTCATCGGCGGGATTGGCAATGGGCAGTTCTTC. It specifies CSASVIGGIGNGQFF.

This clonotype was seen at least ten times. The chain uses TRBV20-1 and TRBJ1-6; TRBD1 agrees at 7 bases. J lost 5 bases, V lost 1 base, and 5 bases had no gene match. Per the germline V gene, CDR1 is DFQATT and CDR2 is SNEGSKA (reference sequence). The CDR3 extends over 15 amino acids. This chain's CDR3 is CSARVGDRNNSPLHF. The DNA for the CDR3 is TGCAGTGCTAGAGTCGGGGACAGAAATAATTCACCCCTCCACTTT.

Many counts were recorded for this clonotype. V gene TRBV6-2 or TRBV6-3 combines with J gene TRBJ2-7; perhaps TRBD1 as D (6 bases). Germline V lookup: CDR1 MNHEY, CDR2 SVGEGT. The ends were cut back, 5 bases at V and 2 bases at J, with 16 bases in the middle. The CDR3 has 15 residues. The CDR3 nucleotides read TGTGCCAGCAGTGACCCCGGGACACACCCCTACGAGCAGTACTTC. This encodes CASSDPGTHPYEQYF.

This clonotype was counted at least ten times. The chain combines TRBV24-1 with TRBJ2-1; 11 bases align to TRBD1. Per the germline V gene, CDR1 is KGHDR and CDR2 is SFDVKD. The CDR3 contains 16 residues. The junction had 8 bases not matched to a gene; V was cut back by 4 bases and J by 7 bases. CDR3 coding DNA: TGTGCCACCAGTGACGTCGGACAGGGGGCGGGTAATGAGCAGTTCTTC. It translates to CATSDVGQGAGNEQFF.

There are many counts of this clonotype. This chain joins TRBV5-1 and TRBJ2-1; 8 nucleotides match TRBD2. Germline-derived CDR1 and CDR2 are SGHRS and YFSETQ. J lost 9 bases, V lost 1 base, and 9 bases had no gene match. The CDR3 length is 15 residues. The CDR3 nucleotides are TGCGCCAGCAGCTTGCGGGAGGGCCTAAGCTTTGAGCAGTTCTTC. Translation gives CASSLREGLSFEQFF.

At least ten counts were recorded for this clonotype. The CDR3 DNA sequence: TGCGCCAGCAGTGACCGGGGAGAGCAGTTCTTC. Translation: CASSDRGEQFF. The genes are TRBV10-1 and TRBJ2-1; weak D call: TRBD2 (5 bases). The CDR3 consists of 11 residues. Germline-derived CDR1 and CDR2 are WNHNN and SYGVQD (reference sequence). V was pared by 3 bases and J by 10 bases, with 7 bases between.

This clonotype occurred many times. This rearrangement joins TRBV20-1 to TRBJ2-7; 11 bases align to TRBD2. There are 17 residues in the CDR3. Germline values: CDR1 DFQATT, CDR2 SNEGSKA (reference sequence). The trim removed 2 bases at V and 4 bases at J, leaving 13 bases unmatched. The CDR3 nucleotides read TGCAGTGCTAGACCCCTTAGTACTAGCGGGAGAGGGTACGAGCAGTACTTC. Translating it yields CSARPLSTSGRGYEQYF.

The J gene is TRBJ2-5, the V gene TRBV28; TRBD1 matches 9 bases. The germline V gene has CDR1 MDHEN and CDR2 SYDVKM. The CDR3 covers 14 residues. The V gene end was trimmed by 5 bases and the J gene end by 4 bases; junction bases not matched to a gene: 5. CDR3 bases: TGTGCCAGCAGTCCACAGGGGGCGGCAGAGACCCAGTACTTC. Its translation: CASSPQGAAETQYF.

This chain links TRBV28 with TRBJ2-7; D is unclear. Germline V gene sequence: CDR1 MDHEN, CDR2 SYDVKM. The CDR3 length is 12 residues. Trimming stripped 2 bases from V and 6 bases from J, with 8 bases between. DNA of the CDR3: TGTGCCAGCAGTTTACGATTAGGCGAGCAGTACTTC. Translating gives CASSLRLGEQYF. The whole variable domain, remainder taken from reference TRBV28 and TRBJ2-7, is DVKVTQSSRYLVKRTGEKVFLECVQDMDHENMFWYRQDPGLGLRLIYFSYDVKMKEKGDIPEGYSVSREKKERFSLILESASTNQTSMYLCASSLRLGEQYFGPGTRLTVT.

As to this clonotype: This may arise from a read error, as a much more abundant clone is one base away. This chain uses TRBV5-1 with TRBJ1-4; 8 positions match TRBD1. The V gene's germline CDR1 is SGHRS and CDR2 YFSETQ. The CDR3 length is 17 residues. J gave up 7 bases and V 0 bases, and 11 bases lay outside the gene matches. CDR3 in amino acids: CASSLALQGAGGEKLFF. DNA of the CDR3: TGCGCCAGCAGCTTGGCACTCCAGGGGGCTGGGGGTGAAAAACTGTTTTTT.

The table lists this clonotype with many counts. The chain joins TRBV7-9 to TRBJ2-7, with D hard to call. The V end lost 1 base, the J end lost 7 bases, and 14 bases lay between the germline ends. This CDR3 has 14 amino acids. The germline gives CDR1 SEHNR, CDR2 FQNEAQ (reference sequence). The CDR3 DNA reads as TGTGCCAGCAGCTTAGGGACGCTGTCTGGGGAGCAGTACTTC. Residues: CASSLGTLSGEQYF.

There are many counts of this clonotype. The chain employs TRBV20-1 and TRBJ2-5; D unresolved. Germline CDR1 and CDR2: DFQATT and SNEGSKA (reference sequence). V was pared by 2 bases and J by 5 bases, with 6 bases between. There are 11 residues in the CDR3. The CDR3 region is CSARPLETQYF. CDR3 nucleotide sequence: TGCAGTGCTAGACCCTTGGAGACCCAGTACTTC.

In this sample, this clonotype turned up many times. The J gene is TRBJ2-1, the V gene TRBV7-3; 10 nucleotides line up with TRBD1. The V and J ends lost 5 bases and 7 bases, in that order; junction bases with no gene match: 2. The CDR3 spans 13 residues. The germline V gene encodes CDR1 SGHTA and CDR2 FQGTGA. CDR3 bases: TGTGCCAGCAGCCAGGACAGGGGGAATGAGCAGTTCTTC. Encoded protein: CASSQDRGNEQFF.